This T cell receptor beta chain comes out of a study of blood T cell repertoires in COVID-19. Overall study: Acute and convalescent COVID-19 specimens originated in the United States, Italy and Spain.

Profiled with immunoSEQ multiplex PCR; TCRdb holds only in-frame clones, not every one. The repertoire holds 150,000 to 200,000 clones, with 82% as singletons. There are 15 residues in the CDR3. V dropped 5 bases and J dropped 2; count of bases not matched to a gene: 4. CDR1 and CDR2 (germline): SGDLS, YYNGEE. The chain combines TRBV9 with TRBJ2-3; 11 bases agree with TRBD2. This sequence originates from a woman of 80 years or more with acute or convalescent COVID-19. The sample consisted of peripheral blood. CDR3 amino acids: CASSFSGRATDTQYF. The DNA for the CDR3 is TGTGCCAGCAGTTTTAGCGGGAGGGCCACAGATACGCAGTATTTT.